Listed below are T cell receptor beta chains from one sample, sequenced in a study of shared clonotypes between healthy human individuals. Produced via immunoSEQ multiplex PCR; TCRdb's table is partial and in-frame only. The profile shows millions of clones, approximately 93% of them singletons. Sequencing was done on a sample of naive CD4+ T cells from PBMCs. These receptors were collected from a man between 18 and 35 years old in good health. Some clones in this sample may be carry-over from other donors' samples. Each CDR3 is given with its conserved first and last residue. The D gene is left open where the match is weak.

J | D | V | CDR3 | DNA
TRBJ1-3 | . | TRBV5-6 | CASSLDGFSGNTIYF | TGTGCCAGCAGCTTGGACGGCTTCTCTGGAAACACCATATATTTT
TRBJ2-7 | . | TRBV7-9 | CASSLGGPGAEEQYF | TGTGCCAGCAGCTTAGGCGGGCCGGGAGCAGAAGAGCAGTACTTC
TRBJ2-2 | . | TRBV4-3 | CASSQDSRHGGTGELFF | TGCGCCAGCAGCCAAGATTCCAGGCATGGGGGCACCGGGGAGCTGTTTTTT
TRBJ1-2 | . | TRBV6-5 | CASSDRTLNYGYTF | TGTGCCAGCAGTGACCGGACCTTAAACTATGGCTACACCTTC
TRBJ2-2 | TRBD2 | TRBV27 | CASSFLAGGAGELFF | TGTGCCAGCAGTTTTTTAGCGGGAGGGGCCGGGGAGCTGTTTTTT
TRBJ1-2 | . | TRBV9 | CASSQGIQTYYGYTF | TGTGCCAGCAGCCAGGGGATCCAGACCTACTATGGCTACACCTTC
TRBJ1-1 | TRBD1 | TRBV4-1 | CASSQEDRDTEAFF | TGCGCCAGCAGCCAAGAGGACAGGGACACTGAAGCTTTCTTT
TRBJ1-2 | TRBD1 | TRBV4-3 | CASSQDPTGGFNNYGYTF | TGCGCCAGCAGCCAAGATCCGACAGGGGGGTTTAATAACTATGGCTACACCTTC
TRBJ2-7 | . | TRBV5-1 | CASSSRGTYEQYF | TGCGCCAGCAGCTCCCGGGGGACCTACGAGCAGTACTTC
TRBJ2-7 | . | TRBV5-6 | CASSPGRTREQYF | TGTGCCAGCAGCCCGGGGAGAACAAGGGAGCAGTACTTC
TRBJ2-1 | TRBD2 | TRBV10-3 | CAISGTSGRSYNEQFF | TGTGCCATCAGCGGGACTAGCGGGAGATCCTACAATGAGCAGTTCTTC
TRBJ2-2 | . | TRBV27 | CASRIYGLAGELFF | TGTGCCAGCAGAATTTACGGCTTAGCGGGGGAGCTGTTTTTT
TRBJ2-1 | . | TRBV7-2 | CASSLSRYNEQFF | TGTGCCAGCAGCCTGTCCCGCTATAATGAGCAGTTCTTC
TRBJ1-2 | . | TRBV28 | CASSLGRQHGYTF | TGTGCCAGCAGTTTAGGCAGGCAGCATGGCTACACCTTC
TRBJ1-1 | . | TRBV30 | CAWSVRGLNTEAFF | TGTGCCTGGAGTGTACGGGGCCTGAACACTGAAGCTTTCTTT
TRBJ1-1 | . | TRBV29-1 | CSAVRGTEAFF | TGCAGCGCCGTCCGGGGCACTGAAGCTTTCTTT
TRBJ2-7 | . | TRBV6-6 | CASRYRQFMTYEQYF | TGTGCCAGCAGATACCGACAGTTCATGACCTACGAGCAGTACTTC
TRBJ2-1 | . | TRBV19 | CASSINKDNEQFF | TGTGCCAGTAGTATAAATAAGGACAATGAGCAGTTCTTC
TRBJ1-1 | . | TRBV5-1 | CASSYAGAATEAFF | TGCGCCAGCAGCTATGCGGGAGCGGCCACTGAAGCTTTCTTT
TRBJ2-7 | . | TRBV5-1 | CASSFMGPGEGYEQYF | TGCGCCAGCAGCTTTATGGGGCCGGGAGAGGGCTACGAGCAGTACTTC
TRBJ1-1 | . | TRBV6-4 | CASSAKGGTEAFF | TGTGCCAGCAGCGCCAAGGGAGGTACTGAAGCTTTCTTT
TRBJ1-5 | . | TRBV7-2 | CASSLEGGSNQPQHF | TGTGCCAGCAGCTTAGAAGGGGGGAGCAATCAGCCCCAGCATTTT
TRBJ1-3 | TRBD1 | TRBV30 | CAWSVRTGSGNTIYF | TGTGCCTGGAGTGTCCGGACAGGCTCTGGAAACACCATATATTTT
TRBJ2-3 | . | TRBV6-5 | CASSYQIGVTDTQYF | TGTGCCAGCAGTTACCAGATAGGCGTCACAGATACGCAGTATTTT
TRBJ2-6 | TRBD1 | TRBV11-2 | CASSLVRDRGGGANVLTF | TGTGCCAGCAGCTTAGTCCGGGACAGGGGTGGTGGGGCCAACGTCCTGACTTTC